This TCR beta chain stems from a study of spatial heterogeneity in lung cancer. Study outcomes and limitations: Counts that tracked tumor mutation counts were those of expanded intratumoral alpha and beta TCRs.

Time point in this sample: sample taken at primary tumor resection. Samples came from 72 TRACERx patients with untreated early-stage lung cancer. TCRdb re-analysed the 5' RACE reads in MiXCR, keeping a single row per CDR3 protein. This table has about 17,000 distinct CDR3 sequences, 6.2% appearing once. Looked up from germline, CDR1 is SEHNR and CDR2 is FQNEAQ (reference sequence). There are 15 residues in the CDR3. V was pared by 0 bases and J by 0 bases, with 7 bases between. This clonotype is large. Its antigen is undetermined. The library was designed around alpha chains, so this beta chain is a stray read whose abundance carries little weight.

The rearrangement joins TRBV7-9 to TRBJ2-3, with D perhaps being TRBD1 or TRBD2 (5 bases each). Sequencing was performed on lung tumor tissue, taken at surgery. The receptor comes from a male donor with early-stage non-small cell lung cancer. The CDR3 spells CASSLAGASTDTQYF. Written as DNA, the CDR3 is TGTGCCAGCAGCTTAGCCGGGGCTAGCACAGATACGCAGTATTTT.